Below are 20 T cell receptor beta chains sequenced from a single sample in a study of T cell clonality in common variable immunodeficiency. TCRdb's table, derived via immunoSEQ multiplex PCR, lists solely in-frame clones and lacks some. This sample has roughly 70,000 clones, each found more than once. The sample comprised peripheral blood mononuclear cells. All receptors come from a person between 18 and 70 years old in good health.

This clone was found many times. With the read ending 3 residues before the CDR3 end, the germline J gene is used to fill in that end. The chain recombines TRBV11-2 with TRBJ1-1; 8 positions match TRBD1. Germline loops: CDR1 SGHAT, CDR2 FQNNGV. The ends lost 5 bases at V and 0 bases at J; junction bases unmatched: 5. The CDR3 length is 15 residues. The covered CDR3 bases are TGTGCCAGCAGCGTCGACAGGGGTTTGAACACTGAA. It encodes CASSVDRGLNTE. The full CDR3 protein is CASSVDRGLNTEAFF.

This clone occurred many times. The CDR3 goes on 3 residues after the read ends, and that part is filled in from the germline J gene. The gene calls are TRBV30 and TRBJ2-7; D remains unclear. From germline, CDR1 is GTSNPN and CDR2 SVGIG (reference sequence). CDR3 length: 14 residues. V lost 0 bases, J lost 5 bases, and 14 bases lay in between. CDR3 residues: CAWSVGRRLHEQYF. The part of the CDR3 DNA that was read is TGTGCCTGGAGTGTTGGCAGAAGGCTCCACGAG.

This clone occurred many times. From the germline J gene comes the end of the CDR3, since the read stops 3 residues before it. V gene TRBV20-1 combines with J gene TRBJ2-3; the match to TRBD2 covers 9 bases. CDR1 is DFQATT and CDR2 is SNEGSKA in the germline V gene (reference sequence). Trimming cost V 6 bases and J 1 base; bases outside gene matches: 8. The CDR3 consists of 15 residues. The CDR3 protein is CSAVSLAGGTDTQYF. CDR3 DNA (partial): TGCAGTGCCGTAAGCTTAGCGGGGGGCACAGATACG.

This clone was detected ten times or more. Read sequence stops 3 residues before the CDR3 end, and the germline J gene provides the missing end. This chain uses TRBV2 with TRBJ1-4, with a possible D match to TRBD1 (6 bases). From germline, CDR1 is SNHLY and CDR2 FYNNEI. This CDR3 comprises 13 residues. Trimming removed 4 bases from V and 8 bases from J, with 11 bases in between. CDR3: CASSVQGFEKLFF. The sequenced CDR3 bases are TGTGCCAGCAGTGTACAGGGTTTCGAAAAA. Variable domain in full (rest from reference TRBV2 and TRBJ1-4): EPEVTQTPSHQVTQMGQEVILRCVPISNHLYFYWYRQILGQKVEFLVSFYNNEISEKSEIFDDQFSVERPDGSNFTLKIRSTKLEDSAMYFCASSVQGFEKLFFGSGTQLSVL.

The sample holds many counts of this clone. The CDR3 end is not reached by the read, which stops 3 residues before it; the germline J gene fills it in. The chain carries TRBV20-1 and TRBJ1-1, with TRBD1 as a possible D gene (5 bases). CDR1 is DFQATT and CDR2 is SNEGSKA in the germline V gene (reference sequence). The V gene lost 0 bases and the J gene lost 0 bases, with 11 bases spanning the gap. The CDR3 runs 15 residues. The DNA read from the CDR3 is TGCAGTGCTAGAGACAGGGTCTTAATGAACACTGAA. Its translation is CSARDRVLMNTE. The CDR3 reads in full as CSARDRVLMNTEAFF.

This clone has ten or more counts. With the read ending 3 residues before the CDR3 end, the germline J gene is used to fill in that end. The J gene is TRBJ2-3, the V gene TRBV7-6; TRBD2 matches 9 bases. The CDR3 has 17 residues. The germline V gene has CDR1 SGHVS and CDR2 FNYEAQ. After removal of 1 base from V and 6 bases from J, the junction contained 11 bases not matched to a gene. The CDR3 spells CASSLGRGGDAIDTQYF. Partial CDR3 DNA: TGTGCCAGCAGCTTAGGACGCGGGGGGGACGCCATCGATACG.

This clone has a count of ten or more. The read terminates 3 residues before the CDR3 end, so the remaining end is supplied by the germline J gene. The V and J genes are TRBV20-1 and TRBJ1-5; D possibly corresponds to TRBD1 (5 bases). The CDR3 consists of 14 residues. CDR1 DFQATT and CDR2 SNEGSKA come from the germline V gene (reference sequence). Trimming stripped 3 bases from V and 0 bases from J, with 9 bases between. CDR3 bases read: TGCAGTGCTAGGACGGACAATAGCAATCAGCCC. It translates to CSARTDNSNQP. The CDR3 reads in full as CSARTDNSNQPQHF.

Many counts were recorded for this clone. The CDR3 end is not reached by the read, which stops 3 residues before it; the germline J gene fills it in. This chain connects TRBV19 to TRBJ2-3; a possible D gene is TRBD2 (6 bases). Per the germline V gene, CDR1 is LNHDA and CDR2 is SQIVND (reference sequence). V dropped 7 bases and J dropped 3 bases, with 26 bases sitting between them. The length of the CDR3 is 18 residues. This chain's CDR3 is CASTLQWRGGAQTDTQYF. The part of the CDR3 DNA that was read is TGTGCCAGTACCCTACAGTGGAGGGGAGGAGCTCAAACAGATACG.

This clone showed up many times. The CDR3 is cut off 3 residues early in the read; its end comes from the germline J gene. The J gene is TRBJ1-3, the V gene TRBV15, with D perhaps matching TRBD1 (5 bases). Trimming pared 2 bases from V and 2 bases from J, leaving 19 bases between. The CDR3 contains 18 residues. The germline CDR1 and CDR2 sequences are LNHNV and YYDKDF (reference sequence). The CDR3 is CATSRINIREDTGNTIYF. The covered CDR3 bases are TGTGCCACCAGCAGAATCAATATCAGGGAAGACACTGGAAACACC.

This clone was detected ten times or more. The CDR3 goes on 3 residues after the read ends, and that part is filled in from the germline J gene. The genes are TRBV18 and TRBJ2-2; D perhaps matches TRBD1 (6 bases). This CDR3 contains 16 residues. With 0 bases removed from V and 3 bases from J, the gap between germline ends came to 11 bases. The germline V gene encodes CDR1 KGHSH and CDR2 LQKENI. Here the CDR3 reads CASSPPQGRDTGELFF. CDR3 DNA, as far as it was read: TGTGCCAGCTCACCACCTCAGGGGCGGGACACCGGGGAG.

Ten or more counts support this clone. The CDR3 goes on 3 residues after the read ends, and that part is filled in from the germline J gene. The chain couples TRBV4-1 to TRBJ2-5; 14 nucleotides agree with TRBD2. CDR1 is MGHRA, CDR2 YSYEKL, per germline. This CDR3 comprises 17 residues. Unmatched junction bases numbered 3, after V lost 0 bases and J lost 3 bases. This CDR3 is CASSQEEGLAGEETQYF. The sequenced part of the CDR3 DNA is TGCGCCAGCAGCCAAGAGGAGGGACTAGCGGGAGAAGAGACC.

This clone was detected many times. The CDR3 is cut off 3 residues early in the read; its end comes from the germline J gene. This chain uses TRBV5-5 with TRBJ1-1; 8 nucleotides align to TRBD1. Germline trimming cut 4 bases from V and 0 bases from J; bases unmatched to any gene: 5. The CDR3 consists of 15 residues. Germline V gene lookup returns CDR1 SGHKS and CDR2 YYEKEE (reference sequence). CDR3 protein: CASSREGQVNTEAFF. The sequenced part of the CDR3 DNA is TGTGCCAGCAGCAGAGAGGGACAGGTGAACACTGAA.

This clone came up many times. The read gets to within 3 residues of the CDR3 end, and the germline J gene fills in the rest. The gene calls are TRBV27 and TRBJ2-3, with TRBD2 identical over 9 bases. CDR3 size: 15 residues. V was pared by 4 bases and J by 2 bases, with 4 bases of the junction left unmatched. Looked up from germline, CDR1 is MNHEY and CDR2 is SMNVEV (reference sequence). The part of the CDR3 DNA that was read is TGTGCCAGCAGTTCCGCGGGGGGGCTCACAGATACG. Translation: CASSSAGGLTDT. The CDR3 in its entirety is CASSSAGGLTDTQYF.

This clone occurred many times. CDR3 DNA, as far as it was read: TGCGCCAGCAGCTTGGACGGACAGGGCAATGAG. This encodes CASSLDGQGNE. From start to end, the CDR3 is CASSLDGQGNEQFF. The chain couples TRBV5-1 to TRBJ2-1; 8 bases fit TRBD1. The read ends 3 residues early relative to the CDR3; the germline J gene fills the gap. The V segment lost 0 bases and the J segment 6 bases; nucleotides outside the gene matches: 2. Germline V gives CDR1 SGHRS, CDR2 YFSETQ. There are 14 residues in the CDR3.

This clone was seen many times. The CDR3 extends 3 residues past the end of the read, so its final part is completed from the germline J gene. The chain recombines TRBV7-6 with TRBJ2-7; TRBD1 matches at 8 bases. This CDR3 comprises 13 residues. CDR1 and CDR2 (germline): SGHVS, FNYEAQ. After removal of 5 bases from V and 4 bases from J, the junction contained 4 bases not matched to a gene. The CDR3 sequence: CASSQGAAYEQYF. Partial CDR3 DNA: TGTGCCAGCAGCCAGGGGGCGGCATACGAG.

The sample holds many counts of this clone. The read gets to within 3 residues of the CDR3 end, and the germline J gene fills in the rest. V and J are TRBV30 and TRBJ1-3, with D possibly matching TRBD1 (5 bases). Germline CDR1 and CDR2: GTSNPN and SVGIG (reference sequence). The CDR3 covers 17 residues. Trimming shortened V by 1 base and J by 0 bases, and 16 bases separated the two germline ends. CDR3 bases read: TGTGCCTGGAGTGGACCTCGGGGGGGGGACTCTGGAAACACC. It codes for CAWSGPRGGDSGNT. The entire CDR3 protein is CAWSGPRGGDSGNTIYF.

This clone was detected many times. Read coverage stops 3 residues before the CDR3 terminus; the germline J gene supplies the remainder. The rearrangement joins TRBV19 to TRBJ2-7; tentative D call: TRBD1 (6 bases). This CDR3 region has 15 residues. Germline loops: CDR1 LNHDA, CDR2 SQIVND (reference sequence). V lost 2 bases and J 1 base, leaving 12 bases between the germline ends. Partial CDR3 DNA: TGTGCCAGTAGTATAAGGGGGAACCCATCCTACGAG. Encoded protein: CASSIRGNPSYE. The full CDR3 protein is CASSIRGNPSYEQYF.

This clone was recorded at least ten times. The CDR3 goes on 3 residues after the read ends, and that part is filled in from the germline J gene. The chain combines TRBV2 with TRBJ2-2; D may be TRBD1 (7 bases). Germline V gene lookup returns CDR1 SNHLY and CDR2 FYNNEI. This CDR3 spans 15 amino acids. V was cut by 7 bases and J by 5 bases, with 17 bases left in between. Incomplete CDR3 DNA: TGTGCCAGCAATAGGGGGCAGGGGAGGACCGGGGAG. Translated: CASNRGQGRTGE. The entire CDR3 reads CASNRGQGRTGELFF.

This clone was recorded many times. The CDR3 is cut off 3 residues early in the read; its end comes from the germline J gene. The chain has TRBV5-4 and TRBJ2-7, with D possibly TRBD2 on 6 matching bases. V was clipped by 0 bases and J by 0 bases, with 10 bases between them. This CDR3 contains 15 residues. Germline V lookup: CDR1 SGHNT, CDR2 YYREEE (reference sequence). The CDR3: CASSLGGASSYEQYF. Partial CDR3 DNA: TGTGCCAGCAGCTTGGGCGGGGCAAGCTCCTACGAG.

In regard to this clone: The read comes to an end 3 residues before the CDR3 does, leaving the germline J gene to fill in the end. The chain has TRBV27 and TRBJ2-7, with 10 bases fitting TRBD1. Germline assignment: CDR1 MNHEY and CDR2 SMNVEV (reference sequence). V lost 5 bases and J lost 2; bases outside the gene matches: 6. The CDR3 length is 15 residues. The sequenced CDR3 bases are TGTGCCAGCAGTCCGTCGACAGGGGGCGCCTACGAG. This translates into CASSPSTGGAYE. The whole CDR3 sequence is CASSPSTGGAYEQYF.